These T cell receptor beta chains were read from a single sample in a study of blood T cell repertoires in COVID-19. TCRdb keeps only in-frame clones here, not all; method: immunoSEQ multiplex PCR. This repertoire shows some 280,000 clones, 89% found once; its top ten account for 0.94%. Sequenced input: peripheral blood. These receptors all stem from a woman aged 40 to 50 who had recovered from COVID-19. CDR3s include the opening cysteine and the closing phenylalanine or tryptophan. A D gene is named only where the DNA matches it firmly. The size field is filled for only some rows; it gives once, few, many or a size class.

>NA|TRBV7-3|NA|TRBJ2-7
TGTGCCAGCAGAACAATCGGGACACCCAAGAACTTC
CASRTIGTPKNF
>TRBD2|TRBV30|NA|TRBJ2-1
TGTGCCGTGAGAAAGGGGACTAGCGGGATCTCCTACAATGAGCAGTTCTTC
CAVRKGTSGISYNEQFF
>TRBD2|TRBV19|NA|TRBJ2-1
TGTGCCAGTAGTAATCTAGCGGGAGCCACCTACAATGAGCAGTTCTTC
CASSNLAGATYNEQFF
>TRBD2|TRBV7-8|NA|TRBJ2-1
TGTGCCAGCAGCCAGAAGCGGGGGTTGTACAATGAGCAGTTCTTC
CASSQKRGLYNEQFF
>NA|TRBV19|once|TRBJ2-3
TGTGCCAGTAGTATAGCGGGGACAACCGACACAGATACGCAGTATTTT
CASSIAGTTDTDTQYF
>NA|TRBV7-9|NA|TRBJ2-5
TGTGCCAGCAGCCTCCCAGGGCCCCTCCAAGAGACCCAGTACTTC
CASSLPGPLQETQYF
>TRBD1|TRBV18|NA|TRBJ2-5
TGTGCCAGCTCACCCAGGGACAGGGGCAGGGAGACCCAGTACTTC
CASSPRDRGRETQYF
>TRBD1|TRBV5-1|once|TRBJ1-2
TGCGCCAGCAGCGGACAGGAGGTCGGCGGCTACACCTTC
CASSGQEVGGYTF
>NA|TRBV19|NA|TRBJ2-6
TGTGCCAGTAGTCCTGCGTCTGGGGCCAACGTCCTGACTTTC
CASSPASGANVLTF
>NA|TRBV11-2|NA|TRBJ1-4
TGTGCCAGCAGCTTAGGAGGGGGAGCAACTAATGAAAAACTGTTTTTT
CASSLGGGATNEKLFF
>TRBD1|TRBV2|NA|TRBJ1-5
TGTGCCAGCAGTGGCGGACAGGGAAGCAATCAGCCCCAGCATTTT
CASSGGQGSNQPQHF
>NA|TRBV5-6|NA|TRBJ1-2
TGTGCCAGCAGCTCCGGACAGGGCTACACCTTC
CASSSGQGYTF
>NA|TRBV4-2|NA|TRBJ2-3
TGTGCCAGCAGCCAAGACCGCGGGTGGGTTGATACGCAGTATTTT
CASSQDRGWVDTQYF
>NA|TRBV2|NA|TRBJ2-1
TGTGCCAGCAGTGATCTTAGCGCGACCCCGTTCTGGTTCTTC
CASSDLSATPFWFF
>NA|TRBV30|NA|TRBJ1-2
TGTGCCTGCAGGGATTCAGGGCCGGGCTACACCTTC
CACRDSGPGYTF
>NA|TRBV18|NA|TRBJ2-2
TGTGCCAGCTCACCACCGCGCCAAGCAAACACCGGGGAGCTGTTTTTT
CASSPPRQANTGELFF
>NA|TRBV18|NA|TRBJ2-1
TGTGCCAGCTCACCCCTGACAGACAATGAGCAGTTCTTC
CASSPLTDNEQFF
>NA|TRBV2|NA|TRBJ1-2
TGTGCCAGCTCGAGGCTCGAAGCTAACTATGGCTACACCTTC
CASSRLEANYGYTF